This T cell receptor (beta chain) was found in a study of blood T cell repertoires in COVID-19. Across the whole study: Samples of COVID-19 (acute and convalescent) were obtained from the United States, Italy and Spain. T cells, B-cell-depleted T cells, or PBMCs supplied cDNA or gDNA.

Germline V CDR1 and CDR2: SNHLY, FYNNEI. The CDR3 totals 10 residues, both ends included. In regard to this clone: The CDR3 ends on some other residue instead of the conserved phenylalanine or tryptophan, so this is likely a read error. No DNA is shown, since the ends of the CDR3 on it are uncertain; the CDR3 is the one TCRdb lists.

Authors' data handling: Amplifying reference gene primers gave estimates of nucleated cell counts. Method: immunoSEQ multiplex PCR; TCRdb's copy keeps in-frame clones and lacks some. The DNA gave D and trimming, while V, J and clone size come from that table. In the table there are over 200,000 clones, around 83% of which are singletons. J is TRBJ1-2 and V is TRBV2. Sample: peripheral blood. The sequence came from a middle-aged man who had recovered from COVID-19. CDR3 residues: CASSERTPGV.